This TCR beta chain stems from a study of OX40 agonist ivuxolimab in advanced cancers. Study background: Patients were dosed with the agonistic anti-OX40 (CD134) antibody ivuxolimab.

In its sample, this clone ranks as medium-sized. What it binds is unknown. This same CDR3 is encoded by further DNA sequences in the sample. Findings of the study overall: Also showing low normalized T-cell clonal expansion were some of the nonresponders.

Germline CDR1 reads LNHNV; CDR2 reads YYDKDF (reference sequence). The CDR3 has 15 amino acids. The V and J ends lost 0 bases and 1 base respectively, with 9 bases between them. Method: immunoSEQ multiplex PCR; TCRdb's copy keeps in-frame clones and lacks some. The sample has about 46,000 clones; about 79% are singletons. The receptor comes from an adult with an advanced solid tumor such as melanoma, head and neck, liver or kidney cancer. The rearrangement links TRBV15 to TRBJ1-1; D is unresolved. The material was CD4+ or CD8+ T cells sorted from blood, obtained in a trial of the OX40 agonist ivuxolimab. The CDR3 protein is CATSREKGANTEAFF. CDR3 coding DNA: TGTGCCACCAGCAGAGAGAAGGGTGCGAACACTGAAGCTTTCTTT.